This T cell receptor beta chain was sequenced for a study of T-cell reconstitution after alpha-beta-depleted transplantation in children (dated by TCRdb to 2016 to 2018). Turning to the overall study: T-cell immune reconstitution after TCRalphabeta/CD19-depleted allogeneic hematopoietic cell transplantation in children was quantitatively tracked in the study by means of TCR repertoire profiling.

Regarding this clonotype: The antigen this receptor binds is unknown. The sample holds no much larger clone one base away, and base qualities are not on file.

Its CDR3 holds 14 amino acids, cysteine through phenylalanine. The read is trimmed to its CDR3 DNA, 42 bases read in frame from base 1. V is shortened by 5 bases, J by 10 bases, and the region joining them spans 18 bases. The protocol used for the library was PCR. For sequencing, an Illumina HiSeq 2500 was employed. TCR library preparation used molecular barcoding, with unique molecular identifiers applied to normalize quantification of the TCRbeta repertoire. The public sequencing data were trimmed at Q25 with fastp and processed into clonotypes with MiXCR by TCRdb, which kept only in-frame beta chains. Merged by CDR3 protein, the rows form single entries marked with the most common genes and DNA. Counted in this sample were about 540,000 distinct CDR3 sequences; 18% of them appeared once. The ten largest clones capture roughly 3.3% of the sample.

Source: PBMCs from the stem cell graft donor, taken from the stem cell graft. The origin of this receptor is a human donor who donated a stem cell graft to a child with acute lymphoblastic leukemia. The V gene is TRBV12-3 or TRBV12-4 and the J gene is TRBJ2-1; a tentative D match to TRBD1 spans 6 bases. The DNA is as follows: TGTGCCAGCAGTCCACAGGGCTGGGGATGGGAGCAGTTCTTC. It is translated as CASSPQGWGWEQFF.